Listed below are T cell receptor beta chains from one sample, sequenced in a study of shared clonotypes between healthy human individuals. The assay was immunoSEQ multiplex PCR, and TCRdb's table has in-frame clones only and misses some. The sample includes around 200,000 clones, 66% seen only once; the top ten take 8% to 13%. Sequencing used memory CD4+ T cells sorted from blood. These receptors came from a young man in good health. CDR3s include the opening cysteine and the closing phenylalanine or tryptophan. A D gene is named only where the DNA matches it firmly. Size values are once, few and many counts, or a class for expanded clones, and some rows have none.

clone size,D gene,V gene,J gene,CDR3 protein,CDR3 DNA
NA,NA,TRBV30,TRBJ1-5,CAWSKQGYQPQHF,TGTGCCTGGAGCAAACAGGGTTATCAGCCCCAGCATTTT
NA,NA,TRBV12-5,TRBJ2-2,CASGFQRMGTGELFF,TGTGCTAGTGGTTTTCAGAGGATGGGCACCGGGGAGCTGTTTTTT
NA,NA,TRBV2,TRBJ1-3,CASRGTSGNTIYF,TGTGCCAGCAGAGGGACGTCGGGAAACACCATATATTTT
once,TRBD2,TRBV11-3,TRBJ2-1,CASSLGSAGLAYTTGQFF,TGTGCCAGCAGCTTAGGTTCGGCCGGACTAGCGTACACCACAGGGCAGTTCTTC
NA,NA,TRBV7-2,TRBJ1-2,CASSLVWGGGYTF,TGTGCCAGCAGCTTAGTATGGGGAGGTGGCTACACCTTC
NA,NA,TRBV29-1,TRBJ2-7,CSVVGGEQYF,TGCAGCGTTGTTGGTGGAGAGCAGTACTTC
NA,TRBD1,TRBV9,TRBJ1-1,CASSGTGFTEAFF,TGTGCCAGCAGCGGGACAGGGTTCACTGAAGCTTTCTTT
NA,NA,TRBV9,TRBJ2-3,CASSPLMGTDTQYF,TGTGCCAGCAGCCCTCTGATGGGAACAGATACGCAGTATTTT
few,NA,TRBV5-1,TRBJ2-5,CASSFLPLQETQYF,TGCGCCAGCAGCTTTCTTCCCCTCCAAGAGACCCAGTACTTC
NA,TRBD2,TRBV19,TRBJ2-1,CASSMGGLGRQFF,TGTGCCAGTAGTATGGGAGGGTTGGGACGACAGTTCTTC
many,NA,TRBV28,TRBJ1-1,CASSLPSTEAFF,TGTGCCAGCAGTTTACCAAGCACTGAAGCTTTCTTT
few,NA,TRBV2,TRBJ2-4,CASSVEAAALAKNIQYF,TGTGCCAGCAGTGTAGAGGCAGCGGCCCTAGCCAAAAACATTCAGTACTTC
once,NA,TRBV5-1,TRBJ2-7,CASSSGEGIYEQYF,TGCGCCAGCAGCAGCGGAGAGGGGATCTACGAGCAGTACTTC
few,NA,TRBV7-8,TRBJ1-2,CASSLGRGNGYTF,TGTGCCAGCAGCTTAGGTCGGGGGAATGGCTACACCTTC
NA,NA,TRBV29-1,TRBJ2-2,CSVDSYTGELFF,TGCAGCGTCGACAGTTACACCGGGGAGCTGTTTTTT
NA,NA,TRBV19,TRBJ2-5,CASPRAFQETQYF,TGTGCCAGTCCGAGGGCGTTCCAAGAGACCCAGTACTTC
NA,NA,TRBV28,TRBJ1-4,CASGSGGANEKLFF,TGTGCCAGCGGGAGCGGAGGGGCAAATGAAAAACTGTTTTTT
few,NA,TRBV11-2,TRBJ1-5,CASSLGLKAGLDQPQHF,TGTGCCAGCAGCTTAGGATTGAAAGCAGGGCTCGATCAGCCCCAGCATTTT
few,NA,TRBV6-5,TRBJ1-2,CASSLGGGGNGYTF,TGTGCCAGCAGTTTAGGAGGTGGGGGAAATGGCTACACCTTC
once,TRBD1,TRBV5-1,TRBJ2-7,CASSLLSGTGGEQYF,TGCGCCAGCAGCCTCCTTTCTGGGACAGGGGGAGAGCAGTACTTC
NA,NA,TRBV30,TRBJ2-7,CAWCKTHRVGEQYF,TGTGCCTGGTGTAAAACTCACAGGGTCGGCGAGCAGTACTTC
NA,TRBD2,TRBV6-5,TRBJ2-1,CASSYRTSGSGDEQFF,TGTGCCAGCAGTTACCGGACTAGCGGGAGTGGGGATGAGCAGTTCTTC
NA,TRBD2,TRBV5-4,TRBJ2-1,CASSYSSGEQFF,TGTGCCAGCAGCTATTCTAGCGGTGAGCAGTTCTTC
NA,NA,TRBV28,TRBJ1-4,CASQEGNSPEKLFF,TGTGCCAGCCAGGAGGGGAATTCTCCTGAAAAACTGTTTTTT
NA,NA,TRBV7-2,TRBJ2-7,CASRKAGLAYEQYF,TGTGCCAGCAGGAAAGCTGGCCTAGCCTACGAGCAGTACTTC
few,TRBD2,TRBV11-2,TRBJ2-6,CASSGAGGGANVLTF,TGTGCCAGCAGCGGAGCGGGGGGTGGGGCCAACGTCCTGACTTTC
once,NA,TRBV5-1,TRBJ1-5,CASSPGMAGQPQHF,TGCGCCAGCAGCCCAGGGATGGCCGGTCAGCCCCAGCATTTT
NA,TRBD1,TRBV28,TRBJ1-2,CASSLSSQGALERGYTF,TGTGCCAGCAGTTTAAGTTCACAGGGGGCCTTGGAACGGGGCTACACCTTC
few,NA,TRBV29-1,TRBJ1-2,CSVVELYGYTF,TGCAGCGTTGTAGAATTGTATGGCTACACCTTC
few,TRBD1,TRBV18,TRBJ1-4,CASSPPRTGLRNEKLFF,TGTGCCAGCTCACCACCGAGGACAGGCCTACGGAATGAAAAACTGTTTTTT
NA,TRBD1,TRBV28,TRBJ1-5,CATSDRGNQPQHF,TGTGCCACCTCCGACAGGGGAAATCAGCCCCAGCATTTT
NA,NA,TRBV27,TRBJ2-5,CASSLLDEQETQYF,TGTGCCAGCAGCTTACTGGACGAGCAAGAGACCCAGTACTTC
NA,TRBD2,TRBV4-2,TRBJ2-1,CASSQGSGGSYNEQFF,TGTGCCAGCAGCCAAGGTTCGGGGGGGTCCTACAATGAGCAGTTCTTC
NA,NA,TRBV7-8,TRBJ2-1,CASSLAWTTLGDEQFF,TGTGCCAGCAGCTTAGCCTGGACTACTCTTGGGGATGAGCAGTTCTTC
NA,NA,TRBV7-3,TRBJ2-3,CASSLREGDTQYF,TGTGCCAGCAGCTTAAGAGAGGGGGATACGCAGTATTTT
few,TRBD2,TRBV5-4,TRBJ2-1,CASSKTSGSYNEQFF,TGTGCCAGCAGCAAGACTAGCGGGAGTTACAATGAGCAGTTCTTC
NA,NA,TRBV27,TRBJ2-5,CASSHGGSQTQYF,TGTGCCAGCAGCCATGGGGGTTCACAGACCCAGTACTTC
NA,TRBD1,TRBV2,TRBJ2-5,CASSERGRETQYF,TGTGCCAGCAGTGAAAGGGGGCGAGAGACCCAGTACTTC
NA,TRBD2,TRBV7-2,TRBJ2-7,CASAPGGSHSYEQYF,TGTGCCAGCGCCCCGGGCGGGAGTCACTCCTACGAGCAGTACTTC
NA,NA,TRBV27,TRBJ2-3,CASTSRADTQYF,TGTGCCAGCACTTCGAGGGCAGATACGCAGTATTTT
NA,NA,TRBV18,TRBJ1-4,CASSPQAERNEKLFF,TGTGCCAGCTCACCCCAGGCAGAACGGAATGAAAAACTGTTTTTT
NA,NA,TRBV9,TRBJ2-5,CASSVASAETQYF,TGTGCCAGCAGCGTCGCATCGGCGGAGACCCAGTACTTC
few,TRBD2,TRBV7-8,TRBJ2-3,CASSPRLAGDTADTQYF,TGTGCCAGCAGCCCCAGACTAGCGGGAGATACGGCAGATACGCAGTATTTT
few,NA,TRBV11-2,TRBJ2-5,CASSLVGGETQYF,TGTGCCAGCAGCTTAGTAGGGGGAGAGACCCAGTACTTC
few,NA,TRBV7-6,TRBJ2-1,CASSARLSPDEQFF,TGTGCCAGCAGCGCCAGACTATCCCCCGATGAGCAGTTCTTC
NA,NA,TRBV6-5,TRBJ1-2,CASNGYTF,TGTGCCAGCAATGGCTACACCTTC
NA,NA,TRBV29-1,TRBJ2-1,CSVSISEQFF,TGCAGCGTTTCGATTTCTGAGCAGTTCTTC
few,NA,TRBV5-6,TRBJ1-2,CASSLDSYGYTF,TGTGCCAGCAGCCTCGACAGCTATGGCTACACCTTC